Detailed here is one T cell receptor beta chain. No antigen is known for it. TCR beta VDJ and CDR3 profiles were obtained from a genomic DNA template. TCRdb called the reads again in MiXCR, with one record for every CDR3 protein. The sample contains 200,000 to 250,000 distinct CDR3 sequences, roughly 53% of which appear only once. The data originate from a study of CD8+CD57+ T cells in acquired aplastic anemia. Trimming removed 10 bases from V and 0 bases from J, with 10 bases in between. This CDR3 is 12 amino acids long. The germline CDR1 and CDR2 sequences are MDHEN and SYDVKM. Notes on the study in general: Found in both controls and patients were around 30 CD8+ CDR3 sequences. CD8+ Simpson's diversity showed no significant patient-control difference.

Patients chosen for sequencing had shown CD8+CD57+ cell expansion by flow cytometry. Patients uniformly had severe acquired aplastic anemia. No therapy had been given to the patients at the time of blood sampling. This TCR was sampled from a human donor with aplastic anemia. This sequence joins TRBV28 and TRBJ2-7, with D maybe TRBD2 (5 bases). The sample was sorted CD4+, CD8+, or CD8+CD57+ T cells (not recorded which) from PBMCs. The CDR3 loop is CAIRGSSYEQYF. The CDR3 bases are TGTGCCATCAGAGGGAGCTCCTACGAGCAGTACTTC.